This entry is about one T cell receptor beta chain. These data originate in a study of blood T cell repertoires in COVID-19. Overall study: Samples came from the United States, Italy and Spain, spanning acute and convalescent COVID-19. T cells, B-cell-depleted T cells, or PBMCs provided the cDNA or gDNA that served as material.

The V gene's germline CDR1 is SGHVS and CDR2 FQNEAQ. V gave up 5 bases and J gave up 4 bases; unmatched junction bases: 13. The CDR3 is 16 amino acids. TCRdb keeps only in-frame clones here, not all; method: immunoSEQ multiplex PCR. The top ten hold more than 1.1% of the sample, which has about 300,000 clones, roughly 80% seen once. During active infection, Seattle patients enrolled and were then monitored through disease. The sample comprised peripheral blood. This chain connects TRBV7-8 to TRBJ2-7; 8 bases map to TRBD2. The receptor comes from a human donor with COVID-19, enrolled during active disease. The donor label of this sample is uncertain. The CDR3 is CASSLQTPSGSYEQYF. For the CDR3, the DNA is TGTGCCAGCAGCCTCCAGACTCCGAGCGGGAGTTACGAGCAGTACTTC.